The clone carrying this T cell receptor (beta chain) was seen only once. As handled by the study authors: Using reference gene primer amplification, nucleated cell counts were estimated. The protocol was immunoSEQ multiplex PCR, while the TCRdb copy is restricted to in-frame clones and leaves out a portion. V, J and clone size were drawn from that table, and D and trimming were deduced from the DNA. The sample lists around 300,000 clones; 90% were seen once. The sample is drawn from a study of blood T cell repertoires in COVID-19. The sequence was obtained from a young woman with acute COVID-19. The specimen sequenced was PBMCs or T cells enriched from blood (not recorded which).

CDR3 region: CAWSVGDSPGDGYTF. The CDR3 region has the DNA TGTGCCTGGAGTGTCGGAGATTCCCCTGGTGATGGCTACACCTTC. The chain couples TRBV30 to TRBJ1-2; D is uncertain. Germline V lookup: CDR1 GTSNPN, CDR2 SVGIG (reference sequence). V was pared by 0 bases and J by 6 bases, with 17 bases between. This CDR3 has 15 residues.